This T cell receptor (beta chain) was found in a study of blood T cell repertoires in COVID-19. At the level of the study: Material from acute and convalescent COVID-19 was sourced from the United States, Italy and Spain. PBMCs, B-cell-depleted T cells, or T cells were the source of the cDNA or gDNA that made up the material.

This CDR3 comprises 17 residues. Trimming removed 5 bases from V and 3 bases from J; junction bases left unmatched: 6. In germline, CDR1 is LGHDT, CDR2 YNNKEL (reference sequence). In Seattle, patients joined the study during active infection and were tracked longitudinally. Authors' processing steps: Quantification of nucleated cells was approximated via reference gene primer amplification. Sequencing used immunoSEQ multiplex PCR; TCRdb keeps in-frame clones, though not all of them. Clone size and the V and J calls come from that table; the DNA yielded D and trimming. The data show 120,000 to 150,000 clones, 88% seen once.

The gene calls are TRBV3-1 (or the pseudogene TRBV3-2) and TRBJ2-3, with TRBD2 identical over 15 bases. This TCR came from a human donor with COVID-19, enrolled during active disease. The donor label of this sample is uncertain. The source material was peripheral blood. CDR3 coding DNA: TGTGCCAGCAGCTGGACTAGCGGGGGGGCGCGGACAGATACGCAGTATTTT. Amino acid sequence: CASSWTSGGARTDTQYF.